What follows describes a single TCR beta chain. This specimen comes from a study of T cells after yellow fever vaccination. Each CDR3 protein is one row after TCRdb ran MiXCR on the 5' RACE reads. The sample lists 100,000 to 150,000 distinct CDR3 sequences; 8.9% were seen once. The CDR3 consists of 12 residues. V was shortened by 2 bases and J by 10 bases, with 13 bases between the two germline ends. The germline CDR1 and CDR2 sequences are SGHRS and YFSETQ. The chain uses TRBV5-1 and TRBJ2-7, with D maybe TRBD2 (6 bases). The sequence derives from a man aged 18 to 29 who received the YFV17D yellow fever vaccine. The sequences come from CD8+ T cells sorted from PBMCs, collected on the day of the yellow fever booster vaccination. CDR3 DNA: TGCGCCAGCAGCTTTGGAGGGGAGTCTCAGTACTTC. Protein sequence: CASSFGGESQYF. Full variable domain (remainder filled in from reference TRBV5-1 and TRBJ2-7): KAGVTQTPRYLIKTRGQQVTLSCSPISGHRSVSWYQQTPGQGLQFLFEYFSETQRNKGNFPGRFSGRQFSNSRSEMNVSTLELGDSALYLCASSFGGESQYFGPGTRLTVT.